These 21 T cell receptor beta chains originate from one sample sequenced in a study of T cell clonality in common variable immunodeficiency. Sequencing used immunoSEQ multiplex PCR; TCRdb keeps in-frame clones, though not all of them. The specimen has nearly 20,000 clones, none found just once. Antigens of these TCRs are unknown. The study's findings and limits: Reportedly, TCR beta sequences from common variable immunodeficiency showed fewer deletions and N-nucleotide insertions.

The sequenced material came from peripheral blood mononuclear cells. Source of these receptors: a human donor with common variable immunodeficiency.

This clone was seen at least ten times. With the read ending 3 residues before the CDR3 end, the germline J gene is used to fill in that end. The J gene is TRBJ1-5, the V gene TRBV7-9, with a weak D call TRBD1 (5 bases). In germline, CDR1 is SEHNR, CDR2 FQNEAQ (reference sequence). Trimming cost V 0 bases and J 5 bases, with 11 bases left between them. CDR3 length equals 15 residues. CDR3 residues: CASSLAQGIHQPQHF. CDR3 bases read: TGTGCCAGCAGCTTAGCGCAGGGAATCCATCAGCCC.

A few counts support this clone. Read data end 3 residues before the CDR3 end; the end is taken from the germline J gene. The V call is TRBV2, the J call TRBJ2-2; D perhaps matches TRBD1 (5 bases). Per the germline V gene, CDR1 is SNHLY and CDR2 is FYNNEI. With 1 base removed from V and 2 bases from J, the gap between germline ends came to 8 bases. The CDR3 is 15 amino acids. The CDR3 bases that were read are TGTGCCAGCAGTGAAGTCAGGGTCAACACCGGGGAG. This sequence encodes CASSEVRVNTGE. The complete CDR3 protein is CASSEVRVNTGELFF.

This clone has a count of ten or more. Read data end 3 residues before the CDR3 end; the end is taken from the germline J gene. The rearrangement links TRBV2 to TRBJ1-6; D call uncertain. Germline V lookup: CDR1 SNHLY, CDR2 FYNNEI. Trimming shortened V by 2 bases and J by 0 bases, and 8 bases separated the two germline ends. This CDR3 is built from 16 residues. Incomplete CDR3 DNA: TGTGCCAGCAGTGAAACTGAGAGCTCCTATAATTCACCC. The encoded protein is CASSETESSYNSP. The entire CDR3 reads CASSETESSYNSPLHF.

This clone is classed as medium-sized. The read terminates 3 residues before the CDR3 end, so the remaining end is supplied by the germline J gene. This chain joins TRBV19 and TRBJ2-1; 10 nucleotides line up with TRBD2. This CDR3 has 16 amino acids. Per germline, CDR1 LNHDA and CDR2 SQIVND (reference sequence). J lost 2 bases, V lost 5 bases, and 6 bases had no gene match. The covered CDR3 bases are TGTGCCAGTAGTTCTGGGACTAGCGACCCCTACAATGAG. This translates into CASSSGTSDPYNE. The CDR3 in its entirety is CASSSGTSDPYNEQFF. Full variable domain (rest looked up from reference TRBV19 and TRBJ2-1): DGGITQSPKYLFRKEGQNVTLSCEQNLNHDAMYWYRQDPGQGLRLIYYSQIVNDFQKGDIAEGYSVSREKKESFPLTVTSAQKNPTAFYLCASSSGTSDPYNEQFFGPGTRLTVL.

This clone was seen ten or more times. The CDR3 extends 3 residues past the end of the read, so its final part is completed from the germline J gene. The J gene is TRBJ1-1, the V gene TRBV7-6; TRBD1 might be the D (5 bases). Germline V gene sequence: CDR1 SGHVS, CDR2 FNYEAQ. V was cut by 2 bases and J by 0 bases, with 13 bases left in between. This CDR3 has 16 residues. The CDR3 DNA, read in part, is TGTGCCAGCAGCTTATTCCAGGGAATGATGAACACTGAA. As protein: CASSLFQGMMNTE. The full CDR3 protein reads CASSLFQGMMNTEAFF.

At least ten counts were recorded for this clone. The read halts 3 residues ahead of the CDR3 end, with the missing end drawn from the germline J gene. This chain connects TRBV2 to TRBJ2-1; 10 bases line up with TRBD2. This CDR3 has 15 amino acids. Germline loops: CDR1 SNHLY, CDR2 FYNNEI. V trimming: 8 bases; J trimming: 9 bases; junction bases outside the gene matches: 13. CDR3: CASQGRLAGELEQFF. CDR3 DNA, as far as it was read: TGTGCCAGCCAAGGTCGCCTAGCGGGAGAGCTTGAG.

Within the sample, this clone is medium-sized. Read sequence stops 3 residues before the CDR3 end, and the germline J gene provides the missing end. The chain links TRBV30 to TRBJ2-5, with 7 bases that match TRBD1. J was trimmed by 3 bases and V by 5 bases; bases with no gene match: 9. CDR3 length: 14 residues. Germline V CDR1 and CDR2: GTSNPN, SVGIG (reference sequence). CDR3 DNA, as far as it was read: TGTGCCTGGGAACCGGGACAGACCGAAGAGACC. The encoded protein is CAWEPGQTEET. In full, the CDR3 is CAWEPGQTEETQYF.

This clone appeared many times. The CDR3 loop reads CASSYPGRVQRRNEQFF. CDR3 DNA (partial): TGTGCCAGCAGTTACCCAGGCCGAGTACAAAGACGGAATGAG. The chain recombines TRBV6-2 or TRBV6-3 with TRBJ2-1; unclear D gene. Read coverage stops 3 residues before the CDR3 terminus; the germline J gene supplies the remainder. Germline assignment: CDR1 MNHEY and CDR2 SVGEGT. CDR3 length equals 17 residues. With 2 bases removed from V and 7 bases from J, the gap between germline ends came to 21 bases.

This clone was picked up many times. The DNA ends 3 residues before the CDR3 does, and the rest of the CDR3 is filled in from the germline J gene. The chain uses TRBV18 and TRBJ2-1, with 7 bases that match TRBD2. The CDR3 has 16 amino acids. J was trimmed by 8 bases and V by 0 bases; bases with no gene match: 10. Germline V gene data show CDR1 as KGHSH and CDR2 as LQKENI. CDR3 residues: CASSPPGGSLRDEQFF. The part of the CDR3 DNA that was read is TGTGCCAGCTCACCACCGGGCGGGAGTCTACGAGATGAG.

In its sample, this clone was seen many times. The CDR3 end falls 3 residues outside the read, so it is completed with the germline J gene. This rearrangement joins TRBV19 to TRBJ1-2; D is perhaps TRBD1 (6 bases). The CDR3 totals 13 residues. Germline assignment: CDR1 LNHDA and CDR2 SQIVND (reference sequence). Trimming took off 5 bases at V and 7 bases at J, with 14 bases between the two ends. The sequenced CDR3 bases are TGTGCCAGTAGTCAAATCAGGGGTTCTGGC. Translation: CASSQIRGSG. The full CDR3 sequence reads CASSQIRGSGYTF. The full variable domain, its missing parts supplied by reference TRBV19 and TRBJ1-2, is DGGITQSPKYLFRKEGQNVTLSCEQNLNHDAMYWYRQDPGQGLRLIYYSQIVNDFQKGDIAEGYSVSREKKESFPLTVTSAQKNPTAFYLCASSQIRGSGYTFGSGTRLTVV.

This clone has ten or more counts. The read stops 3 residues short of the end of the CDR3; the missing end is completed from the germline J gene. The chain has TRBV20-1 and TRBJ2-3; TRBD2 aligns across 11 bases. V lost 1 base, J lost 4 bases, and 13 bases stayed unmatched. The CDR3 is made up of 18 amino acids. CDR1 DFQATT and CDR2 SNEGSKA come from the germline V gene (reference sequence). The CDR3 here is CSARGPTTSGSVPDTQYF. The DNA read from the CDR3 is TGCAGTGCTAGAGGCCCCACTACTAGCGGGAGTGTTCCAGATACG.

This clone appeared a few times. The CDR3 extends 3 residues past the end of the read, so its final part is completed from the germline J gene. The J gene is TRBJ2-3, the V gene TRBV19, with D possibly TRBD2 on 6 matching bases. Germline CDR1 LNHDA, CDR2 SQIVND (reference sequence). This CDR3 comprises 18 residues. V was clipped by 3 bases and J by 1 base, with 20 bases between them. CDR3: CASSIFGTAALGTDTQYF. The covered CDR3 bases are TGTGCCAGTAGTATCTTCGGGACTGCGGCCCTTGGCACAGATACG.

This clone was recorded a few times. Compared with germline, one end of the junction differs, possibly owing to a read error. The CDR3 protein is CSSSLTSGSNEQFF. CDR3 bases read: TGTTCCAGCAGCTTGACTAGCGGGAGCAATGAG. V gene TRBV7-9 combines with J gene TRBJ2-1; the match to TRBD2 covers 12 bases. Read coverage stops 3 residues before the CDR3 terminus; the germline J gene supplies the remainder. The germline V gene encodes CDR1 SEHNR and CDR2 FQNEAQ (reference sequence). This CDR3 has 14 residues.

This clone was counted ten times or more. CDR3 DNA, as far as it was read: TGTGCCAGCAGCGCTTCAGGAGATACG. Amino acids: CASSASGDT. The entire CDR3 reads CASSASGDTQYF. The rearrangement links TRBV11-1 to TRBJ2-3; D is uncertain. The missing CDR3 end, 3 residues past where the read stops, is filled in from the germline J gene. Germline assignment: CDR1 SGHAT and CDR2 FQDESV (reference sequence). V was cut by 5 bases and J by 5 bases, with 8 bases left in between. This CDR3 spans 12 amino acids.

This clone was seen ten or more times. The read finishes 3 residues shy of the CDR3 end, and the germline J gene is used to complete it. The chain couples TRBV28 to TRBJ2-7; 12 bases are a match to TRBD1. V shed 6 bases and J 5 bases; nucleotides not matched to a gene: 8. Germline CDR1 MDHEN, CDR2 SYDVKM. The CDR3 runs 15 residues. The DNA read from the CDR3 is TGTGCCAGCAGGATACTCGGGACAGGGGGCAACGAG. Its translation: CASRILGTGGNE. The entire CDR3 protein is CASRILGTGGNEQYF.

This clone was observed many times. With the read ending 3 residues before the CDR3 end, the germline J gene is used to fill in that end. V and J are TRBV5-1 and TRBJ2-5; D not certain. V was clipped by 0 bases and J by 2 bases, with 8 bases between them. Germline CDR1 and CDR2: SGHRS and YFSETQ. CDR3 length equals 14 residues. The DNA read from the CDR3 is TGCGCCAGCAGCTTGGTTGGGCCTCAAGAGACC. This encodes CASSLVGPQET. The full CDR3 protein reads CASSLVGPQETQYF.

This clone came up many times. This chain's CDR3 is CASRQGDGNQPQHF. The part of the CDR3 DNA that was read is TGTGCCAGTCGGCAGGGCGACGGCAATCAGCCC. The chain joins TRBV7-8 to TRBJ1-5; tentatively, D is TRBD1 (5 bases). The sequence runs out 3 residues before the end of the CDR3; the remainder is reconstructed from the germline J gene. The CDR3 runs to 14 residues. Germline V gene lookup returns CDR1 SGHVS and CDR2 FQNEAQ. Deletions cut 9 bases from V and 2 bases from J, with 14 bases between.

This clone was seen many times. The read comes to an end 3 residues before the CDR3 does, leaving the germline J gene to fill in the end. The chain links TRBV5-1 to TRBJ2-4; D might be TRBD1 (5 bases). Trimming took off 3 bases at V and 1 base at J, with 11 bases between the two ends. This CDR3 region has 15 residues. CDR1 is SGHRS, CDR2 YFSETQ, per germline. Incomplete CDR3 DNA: TGCGCCAGCAGCTCGTTGCAGGGCGCCAAAAACATT. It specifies CASSSLQGAKNI. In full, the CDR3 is CASSSLQGAKNIQYF.

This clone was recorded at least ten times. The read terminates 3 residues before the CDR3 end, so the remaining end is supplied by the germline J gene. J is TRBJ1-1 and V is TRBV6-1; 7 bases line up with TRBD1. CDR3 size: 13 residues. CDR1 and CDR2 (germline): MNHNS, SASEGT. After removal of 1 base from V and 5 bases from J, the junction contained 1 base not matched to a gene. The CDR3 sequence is CASSEVTGTEAFF. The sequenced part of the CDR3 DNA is TGTGCCAGCAGTGAAGTGACAGGGACTGAA.

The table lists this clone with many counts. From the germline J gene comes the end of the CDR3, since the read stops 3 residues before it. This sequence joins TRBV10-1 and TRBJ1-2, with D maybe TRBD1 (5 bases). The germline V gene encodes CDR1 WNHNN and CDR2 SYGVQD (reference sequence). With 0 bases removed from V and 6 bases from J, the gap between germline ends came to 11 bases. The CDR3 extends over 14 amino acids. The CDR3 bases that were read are TGCGCCAGCAGTGAGTCGCGAGGGGAGGATGGC. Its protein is CASSESRGEDG. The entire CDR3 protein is CASSESRGEDGYTF.

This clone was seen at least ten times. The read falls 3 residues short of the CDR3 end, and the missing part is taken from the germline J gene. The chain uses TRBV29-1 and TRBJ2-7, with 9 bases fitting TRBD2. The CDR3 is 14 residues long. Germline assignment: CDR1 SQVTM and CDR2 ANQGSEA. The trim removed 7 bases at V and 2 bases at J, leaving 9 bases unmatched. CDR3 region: CSAKTSGGAYEQYF. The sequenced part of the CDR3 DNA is TGCAGCGCTAAGACTAGCGGAGGGGCCTACGAG.